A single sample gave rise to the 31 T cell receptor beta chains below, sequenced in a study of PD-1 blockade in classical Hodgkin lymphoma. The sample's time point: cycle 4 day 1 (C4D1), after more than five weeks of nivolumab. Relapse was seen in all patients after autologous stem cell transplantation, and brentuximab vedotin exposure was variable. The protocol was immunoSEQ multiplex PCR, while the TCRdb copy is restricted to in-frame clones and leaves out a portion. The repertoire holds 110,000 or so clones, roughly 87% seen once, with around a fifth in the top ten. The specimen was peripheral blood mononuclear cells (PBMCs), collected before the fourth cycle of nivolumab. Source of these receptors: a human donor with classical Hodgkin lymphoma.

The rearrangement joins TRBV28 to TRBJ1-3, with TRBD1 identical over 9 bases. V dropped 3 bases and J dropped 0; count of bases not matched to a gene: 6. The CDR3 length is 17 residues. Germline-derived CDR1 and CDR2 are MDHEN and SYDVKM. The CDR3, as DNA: TGTGCCAGCAGTTTTGGGACAGGGTTCTCCTCTGGAAACACCATATATTTT. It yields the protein CASSFGTGFSSGNTIYF.

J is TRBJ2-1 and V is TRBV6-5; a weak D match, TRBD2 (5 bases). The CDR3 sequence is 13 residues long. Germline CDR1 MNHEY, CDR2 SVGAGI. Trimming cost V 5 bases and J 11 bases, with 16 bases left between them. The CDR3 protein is CASSRGGEPKQFF. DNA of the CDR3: TGTGCCAGCAGTAGAGGAGGCGAACCAAAGCAGTTCTTC.

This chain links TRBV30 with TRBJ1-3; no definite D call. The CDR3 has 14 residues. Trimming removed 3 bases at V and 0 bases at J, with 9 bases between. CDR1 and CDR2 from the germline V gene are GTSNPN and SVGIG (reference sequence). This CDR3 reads CAWRSPSSGNTIYF. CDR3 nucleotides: TGTGCCTGGAGAAGCCCCAGCTCTGGAAACACCATATATTTT.

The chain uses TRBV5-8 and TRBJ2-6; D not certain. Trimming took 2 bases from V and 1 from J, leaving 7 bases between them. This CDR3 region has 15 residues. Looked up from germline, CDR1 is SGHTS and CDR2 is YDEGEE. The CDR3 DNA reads TGTGCCAGCAGCTTACTGAAATCTGGGGCCAACGTCCTGACTTTC. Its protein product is CASSLLKSGANVLTF.

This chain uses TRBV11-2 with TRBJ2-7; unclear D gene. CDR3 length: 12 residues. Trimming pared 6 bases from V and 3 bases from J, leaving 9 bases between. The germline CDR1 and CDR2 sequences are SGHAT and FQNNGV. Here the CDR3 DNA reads TGTGCCAGCAGTGTCGCAGGCTACGAGCAGTACTTC. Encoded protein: CASSVAGYEQYF.

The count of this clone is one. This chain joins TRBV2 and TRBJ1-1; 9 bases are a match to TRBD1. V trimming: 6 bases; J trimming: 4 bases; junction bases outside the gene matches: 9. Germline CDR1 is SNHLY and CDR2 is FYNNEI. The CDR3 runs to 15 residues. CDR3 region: CASRNRGRRGTEAFF. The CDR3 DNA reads TGTGCCAGCAGAAACAGGGGGCGTCGGGGCACTGAAGCTTTCTTT.

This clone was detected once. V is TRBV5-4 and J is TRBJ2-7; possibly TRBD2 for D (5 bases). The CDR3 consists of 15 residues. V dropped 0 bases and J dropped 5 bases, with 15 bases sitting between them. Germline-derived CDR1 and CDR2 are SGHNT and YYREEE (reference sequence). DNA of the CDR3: TGTGCCAGCAGCTTGGTTTATGGGAGTGGCCACGAGCAGTACTTC. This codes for CASSLVYGSGHEQYF.

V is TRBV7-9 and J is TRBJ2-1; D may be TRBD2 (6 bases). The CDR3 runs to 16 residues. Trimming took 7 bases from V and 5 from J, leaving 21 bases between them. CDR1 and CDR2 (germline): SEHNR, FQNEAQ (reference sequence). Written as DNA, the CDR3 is TGTGCCAGCATCCCCCCGGTAGCGGTTTTGGACAATGAGCAGTTCTTC. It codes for CASIPPVAVLDNEQFF.

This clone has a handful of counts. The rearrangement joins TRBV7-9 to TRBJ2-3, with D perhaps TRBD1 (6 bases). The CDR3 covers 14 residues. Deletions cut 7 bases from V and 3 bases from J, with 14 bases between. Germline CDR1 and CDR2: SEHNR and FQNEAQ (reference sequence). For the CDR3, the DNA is TGTGCCAGCACCCCCCGACAGGCAACAGATACGCAGTATTTT. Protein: CASTPRQATDTQYF.

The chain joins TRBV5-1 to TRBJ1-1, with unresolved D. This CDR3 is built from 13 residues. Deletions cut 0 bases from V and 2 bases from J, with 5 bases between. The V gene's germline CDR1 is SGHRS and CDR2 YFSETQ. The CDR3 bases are TGCGCCAGCAGCTTGGAAGTCAACACTGAAGCTTTCTTT. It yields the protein CASSLEVNTEAFF.

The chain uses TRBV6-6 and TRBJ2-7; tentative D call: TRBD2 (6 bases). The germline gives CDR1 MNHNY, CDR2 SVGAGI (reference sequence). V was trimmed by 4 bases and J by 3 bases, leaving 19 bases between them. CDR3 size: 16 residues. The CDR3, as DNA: TGTGCCAGCAGTTCCCCCTTGACTAGAATCTTCTACGAGCAGTACTTC. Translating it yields CASSSPLTRIFYEQYF.

CDR3: CASSPPGGNHEQYF. CDR3 in DNA: TGTGCCAGCTCACCACCGGGAGGGAACCACGAGCAGTACTTC. This sequence joins TRBV18 and TRBJ2-7, with 7 bases that match TRBD2. This CDR3 is built from 14 residues. Germline CDR1 and CDR2: KGHSH and LQKENI. The junction had 4 bases not matched to a gene; V was cut back by 0 bases and J by 5 bases.

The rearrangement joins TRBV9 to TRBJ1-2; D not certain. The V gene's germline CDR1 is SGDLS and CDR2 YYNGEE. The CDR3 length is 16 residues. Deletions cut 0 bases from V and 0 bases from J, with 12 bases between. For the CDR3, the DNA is TGTGCCAGCAGCGTAGGATGGGATAAGGCTAACTATGGCTACACCTTC. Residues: CASSVGWDKANYGYTF.

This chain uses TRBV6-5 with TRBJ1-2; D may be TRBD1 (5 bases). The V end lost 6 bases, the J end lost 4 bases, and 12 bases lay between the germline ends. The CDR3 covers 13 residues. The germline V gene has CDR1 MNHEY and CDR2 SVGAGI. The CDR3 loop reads CASSQQDFYGYTF. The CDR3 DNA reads TGTGCCAGCAGCCAACAGGATTTCTATGGCTACACCTTC.

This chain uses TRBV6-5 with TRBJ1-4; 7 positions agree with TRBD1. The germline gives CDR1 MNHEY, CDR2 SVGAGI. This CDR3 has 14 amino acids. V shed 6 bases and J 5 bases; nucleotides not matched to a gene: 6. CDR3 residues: CASSKTGSNEKLFF. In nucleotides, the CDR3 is TGTGCCAGCAGCAAGACAGGGTCCAATGAAAAACTGTTTTTT.

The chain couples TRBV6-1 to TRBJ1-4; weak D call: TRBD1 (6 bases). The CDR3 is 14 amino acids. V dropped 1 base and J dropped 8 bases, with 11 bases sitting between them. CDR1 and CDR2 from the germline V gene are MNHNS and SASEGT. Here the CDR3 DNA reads TGTGCCAGCAGTGAAGGCAGGGGAGGCGAAAAACTGTTTTTT. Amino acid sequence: CASSEGRGGEKLFF.

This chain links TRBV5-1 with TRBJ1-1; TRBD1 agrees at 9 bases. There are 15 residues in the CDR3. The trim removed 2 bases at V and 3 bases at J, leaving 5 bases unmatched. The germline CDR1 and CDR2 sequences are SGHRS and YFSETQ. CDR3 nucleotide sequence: TGCGCCAGCAGCTTACAGGGGGCGGGAGACACTGAAGCTTTCTTT. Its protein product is CASSLQGAGDTEAFF. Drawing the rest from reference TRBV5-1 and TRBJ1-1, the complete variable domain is KAGVTQTPRYLIKTRGQQVTLSCSPISGHRSVSWYQQTPGQGLQFLFEYFSETQRNKGNFPGRFSGRQFSNSRSEMNVSTLELGDSALYLCASSLQGAGDTEAFFGQGTRLTVV.

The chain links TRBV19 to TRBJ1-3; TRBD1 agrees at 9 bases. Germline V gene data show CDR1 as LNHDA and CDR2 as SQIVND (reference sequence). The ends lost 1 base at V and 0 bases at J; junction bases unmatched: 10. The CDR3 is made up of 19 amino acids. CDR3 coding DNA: TGTGCCAGTAGTATAGTCTGGACAGGGGCCCGGTTCTCTGGAAACACCATATATTTT. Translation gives CASSIVWTGARFSGNTIYF.

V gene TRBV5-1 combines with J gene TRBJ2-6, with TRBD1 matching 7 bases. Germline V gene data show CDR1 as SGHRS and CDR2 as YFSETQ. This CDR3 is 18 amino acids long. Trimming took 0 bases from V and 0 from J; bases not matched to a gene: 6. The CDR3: CASSLGPGQYSGANVLTF. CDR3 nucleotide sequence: TGCGCCAGCAGCTTGGGTCCGGGACAGTACTCTGGGGCCAACGTCCTGACTTTC.

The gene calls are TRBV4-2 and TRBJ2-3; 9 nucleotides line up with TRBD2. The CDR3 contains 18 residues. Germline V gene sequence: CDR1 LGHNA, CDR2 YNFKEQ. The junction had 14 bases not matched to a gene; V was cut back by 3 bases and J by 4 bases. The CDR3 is CASSHNPPGLASADTQYF. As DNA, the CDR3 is TGTGCCAGCAGCCATAACCCACCGGGACTAGCTTCCGCAGATACGCAGTATTTT.

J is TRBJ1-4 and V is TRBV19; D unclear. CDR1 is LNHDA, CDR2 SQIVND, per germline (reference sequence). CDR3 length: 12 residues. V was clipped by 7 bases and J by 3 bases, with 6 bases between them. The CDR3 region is CASTASNEKLFF. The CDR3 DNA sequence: TGTGCCAGTACAGCTTCTAATGAAAAACTGTTTTTT.

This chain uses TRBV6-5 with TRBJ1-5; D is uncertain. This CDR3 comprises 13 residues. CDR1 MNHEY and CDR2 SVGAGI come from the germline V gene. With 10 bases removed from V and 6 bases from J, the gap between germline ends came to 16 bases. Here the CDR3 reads CANEGESCQPQHF. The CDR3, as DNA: TGTGCCAACGAAGGAGAGTCCTGTCAGCCCCAGCATTTT.

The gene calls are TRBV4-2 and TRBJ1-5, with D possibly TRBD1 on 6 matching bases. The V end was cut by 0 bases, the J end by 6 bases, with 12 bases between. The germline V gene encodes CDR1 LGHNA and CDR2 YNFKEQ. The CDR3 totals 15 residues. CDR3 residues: CASSQDLTGAQPQHF. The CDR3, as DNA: TGTGCCAGCAGCCAAGATCTAACGGGGGCTCAGCCCCAGCATTTT.

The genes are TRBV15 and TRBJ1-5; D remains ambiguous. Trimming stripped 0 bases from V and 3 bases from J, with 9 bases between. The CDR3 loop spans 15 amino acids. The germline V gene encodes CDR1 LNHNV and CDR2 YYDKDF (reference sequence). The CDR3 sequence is CATSREKGVNQPQHF. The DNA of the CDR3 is TGTGCCACCAGCAGAGAAAAAGGCGTCAATCAGCCCCAGCATTTT.

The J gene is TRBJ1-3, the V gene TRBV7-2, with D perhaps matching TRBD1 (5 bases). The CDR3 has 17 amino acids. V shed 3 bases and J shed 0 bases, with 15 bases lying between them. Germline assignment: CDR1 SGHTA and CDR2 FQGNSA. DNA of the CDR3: TGTGCCAGCAGCTTGTATTCCCCAGGGCCCTCTGGAAACACCATATATTTT. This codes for CASSLYSPGPSGNTIYF.

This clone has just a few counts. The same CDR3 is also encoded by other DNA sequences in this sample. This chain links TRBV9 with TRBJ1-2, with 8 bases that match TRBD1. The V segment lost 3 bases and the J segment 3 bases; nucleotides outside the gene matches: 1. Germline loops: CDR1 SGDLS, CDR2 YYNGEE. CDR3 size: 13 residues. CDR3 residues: CASSAQGDYGYTF. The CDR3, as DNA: TGTGCCAGCAGCGCACAGGGGGACTATGGCTACACCTTC.

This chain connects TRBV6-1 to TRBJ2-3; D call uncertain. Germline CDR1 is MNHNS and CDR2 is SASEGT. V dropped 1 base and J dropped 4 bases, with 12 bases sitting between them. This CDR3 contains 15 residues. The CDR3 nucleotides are TGTGCCAGCAGTGAAGGGCCGACTGCGCCAGATACGCAGTATTTT. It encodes CASSEGPTAPDTQYF.

CDR3 sequence reads: CAWSVWSGESTEAFF. For the CDR3, the DNA is TGTGCCTGGAGTGTATGGTCGGGGGAGAGCACTGAAGCTTTCTTT. J is TRBJ1-1 and V is TRBV30, with a possible D match to TRBD1 (5 bases). Per germline, CDR1 GTSNPN and CDR2 SVGIG (reference sequence). V shed 0 bases and J shed 4 bases, with 15 bases lying between them. The CDR3 has 15 amino acids.

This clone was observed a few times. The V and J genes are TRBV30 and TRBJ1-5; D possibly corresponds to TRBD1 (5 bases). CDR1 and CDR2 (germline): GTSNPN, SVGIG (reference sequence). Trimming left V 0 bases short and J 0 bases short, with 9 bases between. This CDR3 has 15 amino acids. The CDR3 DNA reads TGTGCCTGGAGTGTACAAGGGGCTAGCAATCAGCCCCAGCATTTT. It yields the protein CAWSVQGASNQPQHF.

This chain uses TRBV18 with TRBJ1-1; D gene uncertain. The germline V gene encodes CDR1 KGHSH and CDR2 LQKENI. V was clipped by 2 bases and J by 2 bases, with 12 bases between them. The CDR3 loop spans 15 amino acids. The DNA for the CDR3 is TGTGCCAGCTCACCAGCCGGCAGAACTAACACTGAAGCTTTCTTT. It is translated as CASSPAGRTNTEAFF.

The CDR3: CASSSSGGSSPGELFF. CDR3 coding DNA: TGCGCCAGCAGCTCCTCAGGGGGTAGTAGCCCCGGGGAGCTGTTTTTT. The gene calls are TRBV5-1 and TRBJ2-2; 7 bases are a match to TRBD1. The CDR3 totals 16 residues. The V gene's germline CDR1 is SGHRS and CDR2 YFSETQ. V lost 3 bases and J lost 6; bases outside the gene matches: 11.